A selection of T cell receptor beta chains follows, all from one sample in a study of response to subunit inactivated influenza vaccine. Each CDR3 protein is one row after TCRdb ran MiXCR on the RT-PCR reads. The repertoire includes fewer than 650,000 distinct CDR3 sequences, 10% to 15% of them detected once, and about 12% sits in the top ten. Source: PBMCs from blood, taken more than 35 days after vaccination. All receptors derive from a man between 45 and 60 years old who received an inactivated influenza vaccine. The CDR3 runs from the conserved cysteine through the conserved F or W. D genes are given only for firm matches. Clone size is shown for a subset of rows, as once, few, many or a class of expanded clone.

clone_size j_call v_call d_call cdr3_aa cdr3_nt
many TRBJ2-5 TRBV12-3/TRBV12-4 TRBD2 CASSPTSGAMAQYF TGTGCCAGCAGCCCAACTAGCGGGGCCATGGCCCAGTACTTC
. TRBJ1-5 TRBV7-8 . CASSLQAGADQPQHF TGTGCCAGCAGCTTACAGGCAGGGGCGGATCAGCCCCAGCATTTT
. TRBJ2-7 TRBV21-1 . CASSKSASGGAASYEQYF TGTGCCAGCAGCAAATCGGCTAGCGGGGGGGCTGCATCCTACGAGCAGTACTTC
many TRBJ2-1 TRBV12-3/TRBV12-4 TRBD2 CASSSGLAGPGF TGTGCCAGCAGTTCCGGACTAGCGGGTCCGGGATTC
many TRBJ2-5 TRBV5-1 . CASSLVGVQETQYF TGTGCCAGCAGTTTAGTGGGCGTCCAAGAGACCCAGTACTTC
few TRBJ2-7 TRBV6-1 TRBD1 CASTPDRGTYEQYF TGTGCCAGCACTCCCGACAGGGGAACCTACGAGCAGTACTTC
. TRBJ2-3 TRBV4-1 TRBD1 CASSQVVTGGTDTQYF TGCGCCAGCAGCCAAGTCGTCACAGGGGGGACAGATACGCAGTATTTT
many TRBJ1-1 TRBV5-1 TRBD1 CASSVNLGQGLNTEAFF TGCGCCAGCAGCGTGAACTTGGGACAGGGCCTGAACACTGAAGCTTTCTTT
. TRBJ2-5 TRBV7-3 . CASSLTGTLVETQYF TGTGCCAGCAGCTTAACCGGGACTTTGGTGGAGACCCAGTACTTC
. TRBJ2-5 TRBV11-2 . CASSLELASTSSTPQYF TGTGCCAGCAGCTTAGAGTTAGCTAGCACCAGCTCTACTCCTCAGTACTTC
few TRBJ2-3 TRBV12-3/TRBV12-4 . CASSQGLPTDTQYF TGTGCCAGCAGCCAGGGACTCCCCACAGATACGCAGTATTTT
many TRBJ2-1 TRBV4-3 . CASSQVWDTHWGQFF TGCGCCAGCAGCCAAGTCTGGGACACTCACTGGGGGCAGTTCTTC
few TRBJ1-1 TRBV20-1 . CSANQGMDTEAFF TGCAGTGCTAATCAGGGTATGGACACTGAAGCTTTCTTT
few TRBJ2-1 TRBV7-2 . CAISTSGSYNEQFF TGTGCCATCTCTACGTCCGGCTCCTACAATGAGCAGTTCTTC
. TRBJ2-5 TRBV7-8 . CASSLAGKVETQYF TGTGCCAGCAGCTTAGCGGGGAAGGTAGAGACCCAGTACTTC
. TRBJ2-3 TRBV20-1 TRBD2 CSARPGLAGGPAGGDTQYF TGCAGTGCTAGACCCGGACTAGCGGGAGGGCCCGCTGGGGGAGATACGCAGTATTTT
. TRBJ2-5 TRBV4-1 . CASSQDWPPYQETQYF TGCGCCAGCAGCCAAGATTGGCCCCCGTACCAAGAGACCCAGTACTTC
. TRBJ2-7 TRBV3-1 TRBD2 CASSQVGLAVNNEQYF TGTGCCAGCAGCCAAGTGGGCCTAGCGGTAAACAACGAGCAGTACTTC
. TRBJ2-6 TRBV12-3/TRBV12-4 . CASRLRGLVLTF TGTGCCAGCAGGCTCCGGGGCCTCGTCCTGACTTTC
many TRBJ2-5 TRBV29-1 . CSVAGPKTETQYF TGCAGCGTCGCCGGCCCGAAAACGGAGACCCAGTACTTC
. TRBJ1-6 TRBV7-2 . CASSLVIGRANSPLHF TGTGCCAGCAGCCTAGTCATCGGCAGGGCTAATTCACCCCTCCACTTT
. TRBJ2-1 TRBV6-5 . CASSFSPSGRNEQFF TGTGCCAGCAGTTTCAGCCCTTCGGGTCGCAATGAGCAGTTCTTC
few TRBJ2-3 TRBV6-2/TRBV6-3 . CASSGRTARGDTQYF TGTGCCAGCAGTGGCCGGACAGCGAGAGGAGATACGCAGTATTTT
few TRBJ2-3 TRBV20-1 TRBD2 CSARRGGGNTDTQYF TGCAGTGCCCGGAGGGGCGGGGGTAACACAGATACGCAGTATTTT
many TRBJ2-5 TRBV12-3/TRBV12-4 . CASSSLPVETQYF TGTGCCAGCAGCTCACTTCCGGTGGAGACCCAGTACTTC
. TRBJ2-5 TRBV7-9 . CASSPTPGAGRETQYF TGTGCCAGCAGCCCCACCCCAGGGGCAGGAAGAGAGACCCAGTACTTC